The 27 T cell receptor beta chains below all came from one sample that was sequenced in a study of regulatory T cells in long-lasting Graves disease. Time point here: newly diagnosed GD, antithyroid drugs for less than 3 months. Generation of the TCR library employed RNA extracted from PBMCs. Building of the TCR beta libraries involved iRepertoire HTBI primers and Arm-PCR of CDR3 regions. MiXCR, run by TCRdb on the multiplex PCR reads, gives a single entry per CDR3 protein. The data show around 450,000 distinct CDR3 sequences, approximately 16% seen once. The sample also formed part of further work on T cells in Graves' hyperthyroidism and ophthalmopathy.

The material was peripheral blood mononuclear cells (PBMCs), obtained at new diagnosis, from a patient treated with antithyroid drugs. The receptor set was obtained from a woman aged 35 to 49 with Graves disease.

V usage is TRBV4-1 and J usage is TRBJ2-3; 10 nucleotides match TRBD2. Losses at the gene ends were 3 bases for V and 6 bases for J; bases not matched to a gene: 12. The CDR3 is made up of 17 amino acids. In germline, CDR1 is MGHRA, CDR2 YSYEKL. CDR3 region: CASSHTLAGVLQDTQYF. CDR3 nucleotides: TGCGCCAGCAGCCATACCCTAGCGGGAGTTTTGCAGGATACGCAGTATTTT.

This clonotype was counted many times. One junction end does not reproduce the germline sequence, and a read error may be involved. The chain is built from TRBV10-3 and TRBJ2-7, with 11 bases lining up with TRBD2. The CDR3 covers 13 residues. In germline, CDR1 is ENHRY, CDR2 SYGVKD. As DNA, the CDR3 is TGTGCCACCGGAGGGACTAGCGGCCCCTTGTCGGGCTTC. Translation gives CATGGTSGPLSGF.

As to this clonotype: This could be a read error, since a much larger clone is one nucleotide away. The chain links TRBV12-5 to TRBJ2-7, with TRBD2 matching over 9 bases. Germline assignment: CDR1 LGHNT and CDR2 FRNRAP. CDR3 length: 15 amino acids. After removal of 1 base from V and 9 bases from J, the junction contained 10 bases not matched to a gene. The CDR3 nucleotides are TGTGCTAGTGGTTTGGGGCTAGCGGGATTTTGGGGGCAGTACTTC. This sequence encodes CASGLGLAGFWGQYF.

The J gene is TRBJ2-7, the V gene TRBV3-1; possible D gene TRBD2, 6 bases. V lost 0 bases and J 5 bases, leaving 14 bases between the germline ends. The CDR3 sequence is 15 residues long. Germline CDR1 and CDR2: LGHDT and YNNKEL (reference sequence). CDR3 bases: TGTGCCAGCAGCCAAGATGGTAACGGGAGAGACGAGCAGTACTTC. This translates into CASSQDGNGRDEQYF.

The J gene is TRBJ2-1, the V gene TRBV6-2 or TRBV6-3; D tentatively fits TRBD1 or TRBD2 (5 bases each). Germline values: CDR1 MNHEY, CDR2 SVGEGT. The CDR3 totals 16 residues. Trimming shortened V by 2 bases and J by 1 base, and 12 bases separated the two germline ends. The CDR3 DNA is TGTGCCAGCAGTTACGGGAGAGGGGCTTCCTACAATGAGCAGTTCTTC. This translates into CASSYGRGASYNEQFF.

Only a few counts were recorded for this clonotype. For the CDR3, the DNA is TGTGCCAGTACCAAGCGGGAGGGCCCCTACAATGAGCAGTTCTTC. This codes for CASTKREGPYNEQFF. The J gene is TRBJ2-1, the V gene TRBV19, with 10 bases that match TRBD2. Per germline, CDR1 LNHDA and CDR2 SQIVND (reference sequence). This CDR3 spans 15 amino acids. J was trimmed by 2 bases and V by 7 bases; bases with no gene match: 5.

The sample holds a few counts of this clonotype. The junction shows a germline mismatch at one end, possibly a read error. The chain carries TRBV11-2 and TRBJ2-7; 8 bases line up with TRBD1. Germline values: CDR1 SGHAT, CDR2 FQNNGV. The CDR3 covers 16 residues. CDR3: CASSQEATGVSHEQYF. CDR3 nucleotide sequence: TGCGCCAGCAGCCAAGAGGCGACAGGGGTGAGCCACGAGCAGTACTTC.

This clonotype was observed many times. The V gene is TRBV11-2, the J gene TRBJ2-7; 7 bases line up with TRBD2. V gave up 2 bases and J gave up 2 bases; unmatched junction bases: 6. CDR1 is SGHAT and CDR2 is FQNNGV in the germline V gene. The CDR3 extends over 15 amino acids. CDR3 loop: CASSLLGGGAYEQYF. As DNA, the CDR3 is TGTGCCAGCAGCTTACTTGGCGGGGGTGCCTACGAGCAGTACTTC. Combining the CDR3 with reference TRBV11-2 and TRBJ2-7 gives the whole variable domain EAGVAQSPRYKIIEKRQSVAFWCNPISGHATLYWYQQILGQGPKLLIQFQNNGVVDDSQLPKDRFSAERLKGVDSTLKIQPAKLEDSAVYLCASSLLGGGAYEQYFGPGTRLTVT.

Ten or more counts support this clonotype. This chain uses TRBV6-5 with TRBJ2-7; D remains ambiguous. CDR1 MNHEY and CDR2 SVGAGI come from the germline V gene. The V end lost 0 bases, the J end lost 0 bases, and 9 bases lay between the germline ends. The CDR3 consists of 15 residues. As DNA, the CDR3 is TGTGCCAGCAGTTACTCGATGACACTCTCCTACGAGCAGTACTTC. Translated: CASSYSMTLSYEQYF.

This clonotype was found once. It may be a read error: a sequence one base away is much more abundant. J is TRBJ2-5 and V is TRBV6-2 or TRBV6-3, with D perhaps being TRBD1 or TRBD2 (5 bases each). The V end lost 2 bases, the J end lost 11 bases, and 21 bases lay between the germline ends. Looked up from germline, CDR1 is MNHEY and CDR2 is SVGEGT. The CDR3 spans 15 residues. CDR3 sequence (DNA): TGTGCCAGCAGTTACCGAACCGAGGGGTATTATGAGCAGTACTTC. Its protein product is CASSYRTEGYYEQYF.

This clonotype showed up many times. This chain connects TRBV18 to TRBJ2-2; a possible D gene is TRBD1 (6 bases). V was cut by 9 bases and J by 2 bases, with 10 bases left in between. The V gene's germline CDR1 is KGHSH and CDR2 LQKENI. The CDR3 runs 13 residues. For the CDR3, the DNA is TGTGCCAGTGGGACATCCAACACCGGGGAGCTGTTTTTT. This translates into CASGTSNTGELFF.

The rearrangement joins TRBV7-2 to TRBJ2-7; D possibly corresponds to TRBD2 (5 bases). V lost 5 bases and J 2 bases, leaving 13 bases between the germline ends. The CDR3 spans 14 residues. From germline, CDR1 is SGHTA and CDR2 FQGNSA. CDR3 DNA: TGTGCCAGCAGCACGGTGAGGGCGCCCTACGAGCAGTACTTC. As protein: CASSTVRAPYEQYF. The whole variable domain, remainder taken from reference TRBV7-2 and TRBJ2-7, is GAGVSQSPSNKVTEKGKDVELRCDPISGHTALYWYRQSLGQGLEFLIYFQGNSAPDKSGLPSDRFSAERTGGSVSTLTIQRTQQEDSAVYLCASSTVRAPYEQYFGPGTRLTVT.

There are many counts of this clonotype. The chain is built from TRBV7-2 and TRBJ2-3, with D unresolved. Germline V gene data show CDR1 as SGHTA and CDR2 as FQGNSA. The ends were cut back, 4 bases at V and 8 bases at J, with 16 bases in the middle. The CDR3 has 14 residues. This chain's CDR3 is CASSSEYSVGTQYF. In DNA, the CDR3 is TGTGCCAGCAGCTCCGAATATTCAGTGGGTACGCAGTATTTT.

The chain combines TRBV5-1 with TRBJ2-3; TRBD2 matches at 10 bases. V lost 4 bases and J lost 4; bases outside the gene matches: 6. Per germline, CDR1 SGHRS and CDR2 YFSETQ. The length of the CDR3 is 15 residues. CDR3 region: CASSVAGGYSDTQYF. The CDR3 bases are TGCGCCAGCAGCGTAGCGGGAGGATACTCAGATACGCAGTATTTT.

This clonotype was seen many times. J is TRBJ2-1 and V is TRBV20-1; TRBD2 matches 8 bases. Germline trimming cut 1 base from V and 0 bases from J; bases unmatched to any gene: 5. The CDR3 has 16 residues. The germline gives CDR1 DFQATT, CDR2 SNEGSKA (reference sequence). The CDR3 region is CSARGGGRSSYNEQFF. The CDR3 DNA reads TGCAGTGCTAGAGGGGGCGGGAGGAGCTCCTACAATGAGCAGTTCTTC.

A word on this clonotype: The junction does not match germline at one end; this may be a read error. This CDR3 is CASSQGTGTTYKQYF. CDR3 coding DNA: TGCGCCAGCAGCCAAGGCACCGGGACAACCTACAAGCAGTACTTC. The V call is TRBV4-3, the J call TRBJ2-7, with D maybe TRBD1 (6 bases). Germline CDR1 is LGHNA and CDR2 is YSLEER. The CDR3 loop spans 15 amino acids.

Concerning this clonotype itself: This may come from a read error, since a much larger clone is one base off. CDR3 amino acids: CASSLEHRLGRQYEQFF. In nucleotides, the CDR3 is TGTGCCAGCAGCTTAGAGCACAGGTTGGGGCGACAATATGAGCAGTTCTTC. The chain employs TRBV7-9 and TRBJ2-1, with TRBD1 as a possible D gene (5 bases). CDR1 and CDR2 from the germline V gene are SEHNR and FQNEAQ (reference sequence). The length of the CDR3 is 17 residues. V was trimmed by 1 base and J by 8 bases, leaving 21 bases between them. Full variable domain (missing parts from reference TRBV7-9 and TRBJ2-1): DTGVSQNPRHKITKRGQNVTFRCDPISEHNRLYWYRQTLGQGPEFLTYFQNEAQLEKSRLLSDRFSAERPKGSFSTLEIQRTEQGDSAMYLCASSLEHRLGRQYEQFFGPGTRLTVL.

This clonotype has at least ten counts. The rearrangement links TRBV19 to TRBJ2-7; 9 positions match TRBD1. The CDR3 runs 16 residues. Germline loops: CDR1 LNHDA, CDR2 SQIVND (reference sequence). V shed 5 bases, J shed 0 bases, and the junction held 8 bases outside the gene matches. The chain's CDR3 is CASSPFGTGSSYEQYF. The CDR3 coding sequence is TGTGCCAGTAGTCCGTTCGGGACAGGGAGCTCCTACGAGCAGTACTTC.

Many counts were recorded for this clonotype. The junction departs from germline at one end; a sequencing error may be responsible. The CDR3 region has the DNA TGTGCTAGCACCAAGTTTGGGACAGATGACAATGAGCAGTTCTTC. Translation: CASTKFGTDDNEQFF. The chain uses TRBV7-7 and TRBJ2-1; 7 bases are a match to TRBD1. The germline V gene encodes CDR1 SSHAT and CDR2 FNYEAQ (reference sequence). This CDR3 comprises 15 residues.

A few counts support this clonotype. The chain links TRBV30 to TRBJ2-7, with D possibly being TRBD1 or TRBD2 (5 bases each). Germline CDR1 reads GTSNPN; CDR2 reads SVGIG (reference sequence). This CDR3 contains 10 residues. V was pared by 5 bases and J by 6 bases, with 8 bases between. As DNA, the CDR3 is TGTGCCTGGGGGGGAGTCGAGCAGTACTTC. Encoded protein: CAWGGVEQYF.

At least ten counts were recorded for this clonotype. The CDR3 DNA reads TGTGCCAGCAGTTATCGGACAGGGGGCGGTCAGCCCCAGCATTTT. Protein sequence: CASSYRTGGGQPQHF. This chain links TRBV6-5 with TRBJ1-5, with 11 nucleotides matching TRBD1. This CDR3 has 15 amino acids. Trimming cost V 3 bases and J 6 bases; bases outside gene matches: 4. Per the germline V gene, CDR1 is MNHEY and CDR2 is SVGAGI.

Only a few counts were recorded for this clonotype. The J gene is TRBJ2-3, the V gene TRBV4-2; a weak D match, TRBD2 (5 bases). The germline V gene encodes CDR1 LGHNA and CDR2 YNFKEQ. There are 18 residues in the CDR3. Trimming pared 0 bases from V and 5 bases from J, leaving 21 bases between. The CDR3 DNA sequence: TGTGCCAGCAGCCAAGAGTTGAGTCTAGCTCCTCCTGGAGATACGCAGTATTTT. As protein: CASSQELSLAPPGDTQYF.

There are many counts of this clonotype. This rearrangement joins TRBV28 to TRBJ2-3, with 13 nucleotides matching TRBD2. Losses at the gene ends were 5 bases for V and 4 bases for J; bases not matched to a gene: 6. Germline assignment: CDR1 MDHEN and CDR2 SYDVKM. The CDR3 covers 16 residues. DNA of the CDR3: TGTGCCAGCAGTCTCACTAGCGGGAGGGATTCAGATACGCAGTATTTT. Translation gives CASSLTSGRDSDTQYF.

This clonotype was observed many times. The rearrangement links TRBV20-1 to TRBJ2-2; D remains unclear. Germline V gene data show CDR1 as DFQATT and CDR2 as SNEGSKA (reference sequence). This CDR3 region has 13 residues. The V end lost 3 bases, the J end lost 3 bases, and 8 bases lay between the germline ends. This CDR3 reads CSARVTHTGELFF. The CDR3, as DNA: TGCAGTGCTAGGGTGACCCACACCGGGGAGCTGTTTTTT.

The V call is TRBV24-1, the J call TRBJ2-3, with a possible D match to TRBD2 (6 bases). The length of the CDR3 is 14 residues. CDR1 and CDR2 from the germline V gene are KGHDR and SFDVKD. V was pared by 6 bases and J by 5 bases, with 14 bases between. This CDR3 is CATSRRGDQDTQYF. CDR3 bases: TGTGCCACCAGTCGGAGGGGCGATCAAGATACGCAGTATTTT.

This clonotype has at least ten counts. The chain combines TRBV13 with TRBJ2-2; 13 bases map to TRBD2. Trimming removed 5 bases from V and 7 bases from J; junction bases left unmatched: 13. This CDR3 has 18 residues. CDR1 is PRHDT, CDR2 FYEKMQ, per germline (reference sequence). The CDR3 DNA sequence: TGTGCCAGCAGCGCGAGTGGGACTAGCGGGGCTTATCGCGGGGAGCTGTTTTTT. This encodes CASSASGTSGAYRGELFF.

This chain connects TRBV19 to TRBJ2-3, with 9 bases aligning to TRBD1. Trimming took 7 bases from V and 6 from J; bases not matched to a gene: 11. Germline assignment: CDR1 LNHDA and CDR2 SQIVND (reference sequence). CDR3 length: 15 amino acids. CDR3 sequence: CASTIRDRVTDTQYF. The CDR3 DNA follows: TGTGCCAGTACCATCCGGGACAGGGTCACGGATACGCAGTATTTT.